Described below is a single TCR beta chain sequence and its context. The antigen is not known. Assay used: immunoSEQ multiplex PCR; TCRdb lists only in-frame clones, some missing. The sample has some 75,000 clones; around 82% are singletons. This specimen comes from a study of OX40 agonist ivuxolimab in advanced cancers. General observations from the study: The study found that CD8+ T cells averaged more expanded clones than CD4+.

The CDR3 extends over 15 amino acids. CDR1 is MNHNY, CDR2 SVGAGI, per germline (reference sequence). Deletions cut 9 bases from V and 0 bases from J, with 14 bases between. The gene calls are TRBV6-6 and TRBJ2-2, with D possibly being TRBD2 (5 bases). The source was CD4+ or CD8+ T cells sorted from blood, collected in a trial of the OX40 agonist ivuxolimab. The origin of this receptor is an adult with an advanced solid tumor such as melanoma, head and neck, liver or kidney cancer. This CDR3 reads CASREGTSNTGELFF. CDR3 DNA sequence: TGTGCCAGTCGTGAGGGCACTTCGAACACCGGGGAGCTGTTTTTT.